This T cell receptor (beta chain) was sequenced during a study of CD8+ T cells in alopecia areata. Trimming took 6 bases from V and 8 from J, leaving 25 bases between them. Germline-derived CDR1 and CDR2 are MDHEN and SYDVKM. There are 17 residues in the CDR3. Extraction and reverse transcription of RNA yielded cDNA as the sequencing template. Repertoires were generated with immunoSEQ multiplex PCR, while TCRdb's copy carries only in-frame clones and drops some. The table shows tens of thousands of clones, with approximately 58% occurring only once. The chain has TRBV28 and TRBJ2-2; D is possibly TRBD1 (5 bases). The sequence was collected from a human donor with alopecia areata. The input for sequencing was CD8+ T cells sorted from blood, taken at week 0. The CDR3: CASSRHPTVMALGELFF. Written as DNA, the CDR3 is TGTGCCAGCAGCCGGCACCCGACAGTTATGGCCTTAGGGGAGCTGTTTTTT.